This entry lists 20 T cell receptor beta chains sequenced from one sample in a study of OX40 agonist ivuxolimab in advanced cancers. Measured with immunoSEQ multiplex PCR; TCRdb has only the in-frame clones, and not every one. The sample shows 8,000 or so clones, around 90% of them seen only once. Sequencing was performed on CD4+ or CD8+ T cells sorted from blood, taken in a trial of the OX40 agonist ivuxolimab. All receptors derive from an adult with an advanced solid tumor such as melanoma, head and neck, liver or kidney cancer.

This chain uses TRBV7-3 with TRBJ2-2; 7 positions agree with TRBD1. The CDR3 spans 12 residues. V shed 5 bases and J 10 bases; nucleotides not matched to a gene: 4. Germline CDR1 reads SGHTA; CDR2 reads FQGTGA. This CDR3 reads CASSTTGLELFF. The DNA for the CDR3 is TGTGCCAGCAGCACGACAGGGCTGGAGCTGTTTTTT. The complete variable domain, with remaining parts taken from reference TRBV7-3 and TRBJ2-2, reads GAGVSQTPSNKVTEKGKYVELRCDPISGHTALYWYRQSLGQGPEFLIYFQGTGAADDSGLPNDRFFAVRPEGSVSTLKIQRTERGDSAVYLCASSTTGLELFFGEGSRLTVL.

The chain has TRBV7-2 and TRBJ2-6; TRBD1 matches 9 bases. The CDR3 sequence is 17 residues long. Germline values: CDR1 SGHTA, CDR2 FQGNSA. The V gene end was trimmed by 5 bases and the J gene end by 4 bases; junction bases not matched to a gene: 9. The CDR3 coding sequence is TGTGCCAGCAGCACTTGGACAGGGGTGTCGGGGGCCAACGTCCTGACTTTC. Residues: CASSTWTGVSGANVLTF. The full variable domain, in which reference TRBV7-2 and TRBJ2-6 provide the parts outside the CDR3, is GAGVSQSPSNKVTEKGKDVELRCDPISGHTALYWYRQSLGQGLEFLIYFQGNSAPDKSGLPSDRFSAERTGGSVSTLTIQRTQQEDSAVYLCASSTWTGVSGANVLTFGAGSRLTVL.

The V call is TRBV5-1, the J call TRBJ1-2; the match to TRBD1 covers 10 bases. Germline loops: CDR1 SGHRS, CDR2 YFSETQ. This CDR3 has 14 amino acids. V lost 2 bases, J lost 7 bases, and 5 bases stayed unmatched. CDR3 coding DNA: TGCGCCAGCAGCTTAGACAGGGGGCTTAGTGGCTACACCTTC. This codes for CASSLDRGLSGYTF.

The V and J genes are TRBV5-6 and TRBJ2-7, with 9 bases lining up with TRBD2. Germline V gene lookup returns CDR1 SGHDT and CDR2 YYEEEE. This CDR3 has 15 residues. Trimming cost V 2 bases and J 5 bases; bases outside gene matches: 8. The CDR3 spells CASSFGAGGVHEQYV. In DNA, the CDR3 is TGTGCCAGCAGCTTTGGGGCGGGAGGGGTCCACGAGCAGTACGTC.

The V and J genes are TRBV19 and TRBJ1-3; TRBD1 is a possible D gene (6 bases). This CDR3 has 16 residues. The germline gives CDR1 LNHDA, CDR2 SQIVND (reference sequence). V dropped 5 bases and J dropped 0 bases, with 14 bases sitting between them. CDR3 bases: TGTGCCAGTAGTGCTACAGGGACCCGCTCTGGAAACACCATATATTTT. The encoded protein is CASSATGTRSGNTIYF. Using reference TRBV19 and TRBJ1-3 for the parts outside the CDR3, the full variable domain is DGGITQSPKYLFRKEGQNVTLSCEQNLNHDAMYWYRQDPGQGLRLIYYSQIVNDFQKGDIAEGYSVSREKKESFPLTVTSAQKNPTAFYLCASSATGTRSGNTIYFGEGSWLTVV.

The V call is TRBV5-1, the J call TRBJ1-2, with 7 bases fitting TRBD1. J lost 4 bases, V lost 4 bases, and 10 bases had no gene match. Germline V gene sequence: CDR1 SGHRS, CDR2 YFSETQ. The CDR3 is made up of 15 amino acids. CDR3 region: CASSPATGKAYGYTF. The DNA of the CDR3 is TGCGCCAGCAGCCCTGCGACAGGGAAGGCCTATGGCTACACCTTC. Full variable domain (outside the CDR3, taken from reference TRBV5-1 and TRBJ1-2): KAGVTQTPRYLIKTRGQQVTLSCSPISGHRSVSWYQQTPGQGLQFLFEYFSETQRNKGNFPGRFSGRQFSNSRSEMNVSTLELGDSALYLCASSPATGKAYGYTFGSGTRLTVV.

This chain connects TRBV18 to TRBJ1-4, with 9 bases matching TRBD1. J lost 6 bases, V lost 3 bases, and 2 bases had no gene match. The CDR3 is made up of 14 amino acids. CDR1 KGHSH and CDR2 LQKENI come from the germline V gene. The CDR3 spells CASSPGTGYEKLFF. CDR3 DNA sequence: TGTGCCAGCTCACCCGGGACAGGGTATGAAAAACTGTTTTTT.

This chain joins TRBV18 and TRBJ1-1, with TRBD1 identical over 9 bases. Germline values: CDR1 KGHSH, CDR2 LQKENI. V dropped 3 bases and J dropped 1; count of bases not matched to a gene: 12. CDR3 length equals 18 residues. The CDR3 nucleotides are TGTGCCAGCTCACCTCCGGGACAGGGAGTGCGGCGGAACACTGAAGCTTTCTTT. This sequence encodes CASSPPGQGVRRNTEAFF.

CDR3 in DNA: TGTGCCAGCAGCCCAAATACAGGGCTACAGTACGTC. This gives the protein CASSPNTGLQYV. The rearrangement links TRBV11-2 to TRBJ2-7, with D possibly TRBD1 on 6 matching bases. The CDR3 is 12 amino acids. V lost 5 bases, J lost 10 bases, and 15 bases lay in between. Germline CDR1 SGHAT, CDR2 FQNNGV.

This chain connects TRBV5-4 to TRBJ1-1; perhaps TRBD1 as D (5 bases). Germline V gene sequence: CDR1 SGHNT, CDR2 YYREEE (reference sequence). V was shortened by 2 bases and J by 10 bases, with 18 bases between the two germline ends. The CDR3 runs 14 residues. The CDR3 region is CASSFPQGGGSAFF. For the CDR3, the DNA is TGTGCCAGCAGCTTTCCTCAGGGAGGCGGATCAGCTTTCTTT.

The rearrangement uses TRBV7-3 and TRBJ2-1; D possibly uses TRBD1 or TRBD2 (6 bases each). V shed 5 bases and J shed 8 bases, with 16 bases lying between them. The CDR3 is 14 amino acids. In germline, CDR1 is SGHTA, CDR2 FQGTGA. The CDR3 region is CASSPGGAEYEQFF. The CDR3 DNA reads TGTGCCAGCAGCCCCGGGGGCGCTGAATATGAGCAGTTCTTC.

The V and J genes are TRBV7-6 and TRBJ2-3, with TRBD2 matching 15 bases. This CDR3 is built from 17 residues. CDR1 SGHVS and CDR2 FNYEAQ come from the germline V gene. V lost 5 bases to trimming and J lost 4 bases; unmatched junction nucleotides: 7. The DNA for the CDR3 is TGTGCCAGCAGCGGGCGGGGACTAGCGGGAGGAGCAGATACGCAGTATTTT. Encoded protein: CASSGRGLAGGADTQYF. Complete variable domain (other parts from reference TRBV7-6 and TRBJ2-3): GAGVSQSPRYKVTKRGQDVALRCDPISGHVSLYWYRQALGQGPEFLTYFNYEAQQDKSGLPNDRFSAERPEGSISTLTIQRTEQRDSAMYRCASSGRGLAGGADTQYFGPGTRLTVL.

The J gene is TRBJ2-7, the V gene TRBV28; D is perhaps TRBD1 (7 bases). The ends were cut back, 5 bases at V and 2 bases at J, with 16 bases in the middle. The CDR3 has 15 amino acids. Germline V lookup: CDR1 MDHEN, CDR2 SYDVKM. The CDR3: CASSKDRRVTYEQYF. CDR3 bases: TGTGCCAGCAGTAAGGACAGGAGGGTCACCTACGAGCAGTACTTC. Using reference TRBV28 and TRBJ2-7 for the parts outside the CDR3, the full variable domain is DVKVTQSSRYLVKRTGEKVFLECVQDMDHENMFWYRQDPGLGLRLIYFSYDVKMKEKGDIPEGYSVSREKKERFSLILESASTNQTSMYLCASSKDRRVTYEQYFGPGTRLTVT.

The rearrangement uses TRBV27 and TRBJ1-2; unclear D gene. CDR3 length: 12 residues. Per the germline V gene, CDR1 is MNHEY and CDR2 is SMNVEV (reference sequence). V dropped 7 bases and J dropped 4 bases, with 10 bases sitting between them. CDR3 in DNA: TGTGCCAGCATCGACACATCCTATGGCTACACCTTC. Amino acid sequence: CASIDTSYGYTF.

The CDR3 DNA reads as TGTGCCAGCAGCACCTCGGACAGCGGGGAGACCCAGTACTTC. As protein: CASSTSDSGETQYF. This chain uses TRBV5-4 with TRBJ2-5; D is possibly TRBD1 or TRBD2 (6 bases each). This CDR3 has 14 residues. CDR1 is SGHNT and CDR2 is YYREEE in the germline V gene (reference sequence). The V end was cut by 4 bases, the J end by 5 bases, with 15 bases between.

The chain uses TRBV20-1 and TRBJ2-5, with D hard to call. The germline V and J ends were trimmed by 3 bases and 2 bases, with 4 bases remaining between them. Germline V gene lookup returns CDR1 DFQATT and CDR2 SNEGSKA (reference sequence). This CDR3 comprises 11 residues. The CDR3 loop reads CSARPQETQYF. For the CDR3, the DNA is TGCAGTGCTAGGCCTCAAGAGACCCAGTACTTC.

The V call is TRBV5-1, the J call TRBJ2-6; unclear D gene. The CDR3 is 17 amino acids. V was shortened by 7 bases and J by 5 bases, with 22 bases between the two germline ends. Germline V gene lookup returns CDR1 SGHRS and CDR2 YFSETQ. CDR3 nucleotides: TGCGCCAGCCGATTATCCGGTTCACAAAGTCGGGCCAACGTCCTGACTTTC. This sequence encodes CASRLSGSQSRANVLTF. Looking up the rest from reference TRBV5-1 and TRBJ2-6 gives the full variable domain: KAGVTQTPRYLIKTRGQQVTLSCSPISGHRSVSWYQQTPGQGLQFLFEYFSETQRNKGNFPGRFSGRQFSNSRSEMNVSTLELGDSALYLCASRLSGSQSRANVLTFGAGSRLTVL.

This clone was observed a single time. The chain has TRBV7-3 and TRBJ2-7, with TRBD2 matching 7 bases. The CDR3 is made up of 10 amino acids. V shed 6 bases, J shed 9 bases, and the junction held 2 bases outside the gene matches. In germline, CDR1 is SGHTA, CDR2 FQGTGA. CDR3 bases: TGTGCCAGCAGATCGGGGGGGCAGTACGTC. As protein: CASRSGGQYV.

This rearrangement joins TRBV21-1 to TRBJ1-2; no DNA check was done on the table's D call, TRBD1. TRBV21-1 is deemed a pseudogene. This CDR3 contains 17 residues. The CDR3 sequence: CASSACTGTGSTRGYTF. For the CDR3, the DNA is TGTGCCAGCAGCGCTTGTACGGGGACAGGGTCTACGCGCGGCTACACCTTC.

This chain connects TRBV7-6 to TRBJ1-1, with D hard to call. The V end lost 1 base, the J end lost 1 base, and 7 bases lay between the germline ends. The CDR3 runs to 14 residues. Germline V lookup: CDR1 SGHVS, CDR2 FNYEAQ. CDR3 sequence reads: CASSLVGPNTEAFF. The CDR3 DNA reads TGTGCCAGCAGCTTAGTAGGACCGAACACTGAAGCTTTCTTT. The complete variable domain, with remaining parts taken from reference TRBV7-6 and TRBJ1-1, reads GAGVSQSPRYKVTKRGQDVALRCDPISGHVSLYWYRQALGQGPEFLTYFNYEAQQDKSGLPNDRFSAERPEGSISTLTIQRTEQRDSAMYRCASSLVGPNTEAFFGQGTRLTVV.